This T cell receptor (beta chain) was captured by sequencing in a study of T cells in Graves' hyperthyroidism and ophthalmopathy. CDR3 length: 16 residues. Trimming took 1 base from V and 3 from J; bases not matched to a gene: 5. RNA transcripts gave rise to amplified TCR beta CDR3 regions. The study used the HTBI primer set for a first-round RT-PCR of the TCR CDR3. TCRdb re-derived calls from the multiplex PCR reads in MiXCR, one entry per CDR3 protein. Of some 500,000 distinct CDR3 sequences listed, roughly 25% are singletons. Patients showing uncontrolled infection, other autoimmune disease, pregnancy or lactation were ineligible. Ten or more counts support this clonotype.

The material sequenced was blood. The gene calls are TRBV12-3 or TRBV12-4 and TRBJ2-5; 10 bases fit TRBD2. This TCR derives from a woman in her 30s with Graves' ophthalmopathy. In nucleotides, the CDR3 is TGTGCCAGCAGTTTAGAGCTAGCGGGGGTGGAAGAGACCCAGTACTTC. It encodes CASSLELAGVEETQYF.